This T cell receptor (beta chain) was captured in a study of T cells in Graves' hyperthyroidism and ophthalmopathy. Stability of Graves' hyperthyroidism was defined as absent ophthalmopathy progression within 18 months. Participants, patients aged 18 to 65, had newly diagnosed hyperthyroidism with a duration under 2 months. On the basis of clinical symptoms, serum thyroxine and TRAb, thyroid ultrasound and orbital computed tomography, diagnoses were made. The CDR3 runs to 16 residues. Trimming cost V 1 base and J 2 bases; bases outside gene matches: 3. CDR1 MNHEY and CDR2 SVGAGI come from the germline V gene. The study, taken as a whole, reports: The majority of expanded thyroid clonotypes above 0.001 also appeared in blood.

This clonotype has ten or more counts. The antigen is not known. Researchers amplified the TCR beta CDR3 regions from RNA transcripts. First-round RT-PCR targeting the TCR CDR3 was performed with the HTBI primer set. TCRdb passed the multiplex PCR reads through MiXCR, listing each CDR3 protein once. The data contain some 620,000 distinct CDR3 sequences, about a sixth of them singletons. The TCR was taken from a young woman with Graves' hyperthyroidism. V and J are TRBV6-5 and TRBJ2-1; 9 bases are a match to TRBD2. Source material: blood. The CDR3 DNA follows: TGTGCCAGCAGTTACTATAGCGGGGGTCCCTACAATGAGCAGTTCTTC. Amino acid sequence: CASSYYSGGPYNEQFF.